One sample yielded the 27 T cell receptor beta chains listed below, sequenced in a study of blood T cell repertoires in COVID-19. The method was immunoSEQ multiplex PCR; TCRdb's version includes in-frame clones alone and lacks a portion of them. The table has some 380,000 clones, about 90% seen once. Source material: PBMCs or T cells enriched from blood (not recorded which). The receptor set was obtained from a man aged 25 to 40 who had recovered from COVID-19.

The chain combines TRBV28 with TRBJ1-2; maybe TRBD1 (6 bases). V lost 5 bases, J lost 6 bases, and 19 bases lay in between. Germline-derived CDR1 and CDR2 are MDHEN and SYDVKM. The CDR3 spans 15 residues. The CDR3 loop reads CASSLVPDRLDGYTF. As DNA, the CDR3 is TGTGCCAGCAGTCTTGTCCCAGACAGGTTGGATGGCTACACCTTC.

V and J are TRBV30 and TRBJ1-2, with D unclear. This CDR3 comprises 11 residues. The germline V and J ends were trimmed by 0 bases and 8 bases, with 7 bases remaining between them. Germline V gene lookup returns CDR1 GTSNPN and CDR2 SVGIG (reference sequence). The DNA for the CDR3 is TGTGCCTGGAGTGTCCGGGTAGGCTACACCTTC. Its protein is CAWSVRVGYTF. Drawing the rest from reference TRBV30 and TRBJ1-2, the complete variable domain is SQTIHQWPATLVQPVGSPLSLECTVEGTSNPNLYWYRQAAGRGLQLLFYSVGIGQISSEVPQNLSASRPQDRQFILSSKKLLLSDSGFYLCAWSVRVGYTFGSGTRLTVV.

The V call is TRBV7-9, the J call TRBJ1-5, with unresolved D. CDR3 length equals 13 residues. Per the germline V gene, CDR1 is SEHNR and CDR2 is FQNEAQ (reference sequence). V gave up 4 bases and J gave up 7 bases, with 11 bases separating them. CDR3 protein: CASSSGGGQPQHF. In DNA, the CDR3 is TGTGCCAGCAGCTCCGGTGGCGGACAGCCCCAGCATTTT.

This clone appeared once. The chain links TRBV12-3 or TRBV12-4 to TRBJ2-1; 8 bases map to TRBD1. J gave up 8 bases and V 2 bases, and 2 bases lay outside the gene matches. The CDR3 length is 13 residues. The CDR3 sequence is CASSLQGAHEQFF. CDR3 nucleotide sequence: TGTGCCAGCAGTTTACAGGGGGCCCATGAGCAGTTCTTC.

The chain recombines TRBV7-9 with TRBJ1-3, with unresolved D. Trimming left V 5 bases short and J 4 bases short, with 15 bases between. The CDR3 is 15 amino acids. Germline CDR1 reads SEHNR; CDR2 reads FQNEAQ (reference sequence). CDR3 amino acids: CASSARVSEGNTIYF. The DNA for the CDR3 is TGTGCCAGCAGCGCCCGGGTCTCGGAAGGAAACACCATATATTTT.

The chain recombines TRBV5-4 with TRBJ2-2; TRBD1 aligns across 8 bases. The CDR3 is 15 residues long. Per germline, CDR1 SGHNT and CDR2 YYREEE (reference sequence). Trimming at V came to 4 bases and at J to 3 bases, leaving 5 bases not matched to a gene. The CDR3, as DNA: TGTGCCAGCAGCCCCCTGGACAGGGACACCGGGGAGCTGTTTTTT. It specifies CASSPLDRDTGELFF.

The J gene is TRBJ1-5, the V gene TRBV19; TRBD1 might be the D (5 bases). Germline V lookup: CDR1 LNHDA, CDR2 SQIVND (reference sequence). The CDR3 sequence is 15 residues long. V was cut by 3 bases and J by 3 bases, with 12 bases left in between. In DNA form, the CDR3 reads TGTGCCAGTAGTATCCTCGACAGCCTCAATCAGCCCCAGCATTTT. It translates to CASSILDSLNQPQHF. Complete variable domain (other parts from reference TRBV19 and TRBJ1-5): DGGITQSPKYLFRKEGQNVTLSCEQNLNHDAMYWYRQDPGQGLRLIYYSQIVNDFQKGDIAEGYSVSREKKESFPLTVTSAQKNPTAFYLCASSILDSLNQPQHFGDGTRLSIL.

The rearrangement uses TRBV27 and TRBJ2-5, with TRBD2 matching 10 bases. Unmatched junction bases numbered 19, after V lost 2 bases and J lost 4 bases. Per germline, CDR1 MNHEY and CDR2 SMNVEV (reference sequence). The CDR3 is 20 amino acids. The CDR3 sequence: CASSLIPPRLAGYDRETQYF. CDR3 in DNA: TGTGCCAGCAGTTTAATCCCCCCCCGACTAGCGGGCTATGATAGAGAGACCCAGTACTTC.

In its sample, this clone was seen a few times. The CDR3 spells CAWGVRGSTDTQYF. CDR3 DNA: TGTGCCTGGGGCGTGCGGGGGTCCACAGATACGCAGTATTTT. V and J are TRBV30 and TRBJ2-3; TRBD2 matches at 7 bases. Germline V gene sequence: CDR1 GTSNPN, CDR2 SVGIG (reference sequence). The CDR3 contains 14 residues. J gave up 2 bases and V 5 bases, and 7 bases lay outside the gene matches.

With regard to this clone: This same CDR3 is encoded by further DNA sequences in the sample. This chain links TRBV12-3 or TRBV12-4 with TRBJ1-6; D remains ambiguous. With 6 bases removed from V and 9 bases from J, the gap between germline ends came to 12 bases. The CDR3 totals 13 residues. The CDR3 nucleotides read TGTGCCAGCAGCTCCCGACAAATTTCACCCCTCCACTTT. It encodes CASSSRQISPLHF.

This clone was seen once. The chain has TRBV27 and TRBJ2-7, with 8 bases aligning to TRBD2. This CDR3 has 16 amino acids. The V and J ends lost 5 bases and 2 bases, in that order; junction bases with no gene match: 11. Germline V lookup: CDR1 MNHEY, CDR2 SMNVEV (reference sequence). In DNA, the CDR3 is TGTGCCAGCAGTCCCCTCTCTAGCGGGCACGCCTACGAGCAGTACTTC. Translated: CASSPLSSGHAYEQYF.

The chain couples TRBV9 to TRBJ2-7; D possibly corresponds to TRBD1 (6 bases). Deletions cut 0 bases from V and 0 bases from J, with 13 bases between. The V gene's germline CDR1 is SGDLS and CDR2 YYNGEE. The length of the CDR3 is 16 residues. The CDR3 nucleotides read TGTGCCAGCAGCGTAGATGTGGGGGCTAGCTCCTACGAGCAGTACTTC. This encodes CASSVDVGASSYEQYF.

The table lists this clone with a count of one. The chain has TRBV5-6 and TRBJ1-2; D gene unclear. The CDR3 runs to 15 residues. V lost 0 bases and J 0 bases, leaving 9 bases between the germline ends. Germline V lookup: CDR1 SGHDT, CDR2 YYEEEE. CDR3 in amino acids: CASSLDWQSNYGYTF. CDR3 nucleotide sequence: TGTGCCAGCAGCTTGGATTGGCAATCTAACTATGGCTACACCTTC.

This chain links TRBV5-1 with TRBJ1-1, with D perhaps matching TRBD1 (6 bases). The germline V gene encodes CDR1 SGHRS and CDR2 YFSETQ. V dropped 4 bases and J dropped 0 bases, with 13 bases sitting between them. The CDR3 runs 15 residues. CDR3 nucleotide sequence: TGCGCCAGCAGCCTTCGGACAGACATGAACACTGAAGCTTTCTTT. This codes for CASSLRTDMNTEAFF.

The gene calls are TRBV18 and TRBJ1-1, with D unresolved. The CDR3 sequence is 16 residues long. Trimming shortened V by 2 bases and J by 0 bases, and 13 bases separated the two germline ends. Germline CDR1 and CDR2: KGHSH and LQKENI. The CDR3 loop is CASSPGRRDMNTEAFF. For the CDR3, the DNA is TGTGCCAGCTCACCAGGAAGGAGGGATATGAACACTGAAGCTTTCTTT.

This rearrangement joins TRBV6-5 to TRBJ2-1, with D perhaps TRBD1 (6 bases). Germline CDR1 is MNHEY and CDR2 is SVGAGI. Trimming shortened V by 5 bases and J by 5 bases, and 13 bases separated the two germline ends. The CDR3 has 14 residues. The CDR3 here is CASSPGTYHNEQFF. CDR3 DNA: TGTGCCAGCAGTCCCGGGACATACCACAATGAGCAGTTCTTC.

This clone was picked up a small number of times. The chain uses TRBV19 and TRBJ1-1, with D possibly being TRBD1 (6 bases). Trimming took 5 bases from V and 4 from J, leaving 14 bases between them. Germline lookup yields CDR1 LNHDA and CDR2 SQIVND (reference sequence). The CDR3 has 14 residues. CDR3 protein: CASSSQGWGTEAFF. CDR3 DNA: TGTGCCAGTAGTTCACAGGGTTGGGGCACTGAAGCTTTCTTT.

CDR3 in amino acids: CASSEGTGGRLNEQFF. Here the CDR3 DNA reads TGTGCCAGCAGTGAGGGGACAGGGGGCCGGTTGAATGAGCAGTTCTTC. The chain joins TRBV2 to TRBJ2-1; 12 bases line up with TRBD1. From germline, CDR1 is SNHLY and CDR2 FYNNEI. The CDR3 length is 16 residues. The V and J ends lost 3 bases and 7 bases, in that order; junction bases with no gene match: 7.

V and J are TRBV12-3 or TRBV12-4 and TRBJ2-3; 7 bases map to TRBD1. V lost 6 bases and J lost 4; bases outside the gene matches: 4. CDR3 length equals 13 residues. CDR3 loop: CASSRQGADTQYF. The CDR3 bases are TGTGCCAGCAGCCGACAGGGTGCAGATACGCAGTATTTT.

In this sample, this clone turned up once. The V call is TRBV6-6, the J call TRBJ2-1, with a tentative D call TRBD1 (5 bases). Between the trimmed V and J ends, which lost 6 bases and 8 bases, there was a span of 11 bases. Germline CDR1 and CDR2: MNHNY and SVGAGI (reference sequence). This CDR3 contains 12 residues. The DNA of the CDR3 is TGTGCCAGCAGAAGGGGTGTAGATGAGCAGTTCTTC. Translating it yields CASRRGVDEQFF.

The chain carries TRBV4-2 and TRBJ2-7; 11 bases fit TRBD2. CDR3 size: 15 residues. The V segment lost 4 bases and the J segment 2 bases; nucleotides outside the gene matches: 4. Germline assignment: CDR1 LGHNA and CDR2 YNFKEQ. CDR3 coding DNA: TGTGCCAGCAGCCGAGCTAGCGGGGGGACCTACGAGCAGTACTTC. It translates to CASSRASGGTYEQYF.

On this clone: A much more abundant neighbour one base away suggests this may be a read error. This chain connects TRBV7-2 to TRBJ1-4; 7 bases are a match to TRBD1. V dropped 3 bases and J dropped 2; count of bases not matched to a gene: 0. The germline gives CDR1 SGHTA, CDR2 FQGNSA. This CDR3 contains 14 residues. CDR3 sequence (DNA): TGTGCCAGCAGCTTGACAGGGACTAATGAAAAACTGTTTTTT. This sequence encodes CASSLTGTNEKLFF.

The chain joins TRBV6-2 or TRBV6-3 to TRBJ1-2, with TRBD1 matching 7 bases. With V trimmed by 3 bases and J by 2 bases, 6 bases remained unmatched. Germline CDR1 MNHEY, CDR2 SVGEGT. There are 15 residues in the CDR3. The CDR3 spells CASSYDRDLNYGYTF. DNA of the CDR3: TGTGCCAGCAGTTATGACAGGGATCTGAACTATGGCTACACCTTC.

V and J are TRBV27 and TRBJ2-2, with D tentatively TRBD1 (6 bases). Trimming left V 7 bases short and J 4 bases short, with 13 bases between. Germline V lookup: CDR1 MNHEY, CDR2 SMNVEV (reference sequence). CDR3 size: 14 residues. CDR3 nucleotides: TGTGCCAGCACAAGACAGGACCTCACCGGGGAGCTGTTTTTT. This gives the protein CASTRQDLTGELFF.

The chain uses TRBV5-1 and TRBJ1-2; 10 nucleotides align to TRBD1. The V gene's germline CDR1 is SGHRS and CDR2 YFSETQ. This CDR3 region has 19 residues. The V segment lost 3 bases and the J segment 4 bases; nucleotides outside the gene matches: 18. The CDR3 region is CASSSGPRDRGSPTYGYTF. The CDR3 DNA follows: TGCGCCAGCAGCTCTGGCCCGCGGGACAGGGGTTCCCCTACCTATGGCTACACCTTC.

The genes are TRBV7-9 and TRBJ1-1; D may be TRBD1 (5 bases). This CDR3 spans 13 amino acids. Germline values: CDR1 SEHNR, CDR2 FQNEAQ (reference sequence). The V gene lost 5 bases and the J gene lost 7 bases, with 14 bases spanning the gap. The DNA of the CDR3 is TGTGCCAGCAGCCAAGCGGGGGGTATTGAAGCTTTCTTT. Its translation: CASSQAGGIEAFF.

V and J are TRBV7-6 and TRBJ1-5; D is unresolved. Germline CDR1 reads SGHVS; CDR2 reads FNYEAQ. Trimming removed 2 bases from V and 0 bases from J, with 8 bases in between. CDR3 size: 15 residues. The CDR3, as DNA: TGTGCCAGCAGCTTAACATCTTATAGCAATCAGCCCCAGCATTTT. It codes for CASSLTSYSNQPQHF.